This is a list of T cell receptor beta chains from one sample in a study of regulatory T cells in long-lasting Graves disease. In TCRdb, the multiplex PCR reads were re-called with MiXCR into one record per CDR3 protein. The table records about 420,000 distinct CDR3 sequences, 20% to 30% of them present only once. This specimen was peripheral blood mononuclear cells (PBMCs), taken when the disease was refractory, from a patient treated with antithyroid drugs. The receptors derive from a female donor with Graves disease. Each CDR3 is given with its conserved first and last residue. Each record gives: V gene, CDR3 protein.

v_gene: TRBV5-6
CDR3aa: CASSSGREGKLFF

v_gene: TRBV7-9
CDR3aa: CASSFTGTSVGSQETQYF

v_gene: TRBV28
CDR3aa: CASSGLEAHETQYF

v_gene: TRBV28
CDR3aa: CASTNPGALGYTF

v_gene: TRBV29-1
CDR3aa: CSALQDWGYEQYF

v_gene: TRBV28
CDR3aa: CATLKTVSGNTIYF

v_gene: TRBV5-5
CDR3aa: CASSGIKGSSEKLFF

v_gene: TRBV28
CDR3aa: CASSSQGVLGNTIYF

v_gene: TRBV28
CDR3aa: CASSFIRTVINQPQHF

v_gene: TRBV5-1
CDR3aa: CASSLGDAGSAVGNEQFF

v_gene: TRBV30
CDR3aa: CAWSAGLAGGPDEQYF

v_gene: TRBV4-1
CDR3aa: CASSQALASYGYTF

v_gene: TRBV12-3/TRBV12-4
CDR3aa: CASSLDRGGQPQHF

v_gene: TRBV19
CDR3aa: CASSIGFGSSEAFF

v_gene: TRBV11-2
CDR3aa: CASSLVGIYNEQFF

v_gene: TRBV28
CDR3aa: CASTSAKGSGGGVSYEQYF

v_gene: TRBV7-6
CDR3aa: CASSRPDAGQFF

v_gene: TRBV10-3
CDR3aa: CAISERYEQYF

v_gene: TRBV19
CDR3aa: CASSRDRGSYEQYF

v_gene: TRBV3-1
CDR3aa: CASSQYAGRWNEQFF

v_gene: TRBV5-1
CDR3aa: CASSLAFGQAHEQYF

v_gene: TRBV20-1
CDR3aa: CSARDDVETQYF

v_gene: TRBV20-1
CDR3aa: CSALGVRVNSPLHF

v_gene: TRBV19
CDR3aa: CASRATGGMMRGYTF

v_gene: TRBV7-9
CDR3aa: CASSPPSGSWNEQFF

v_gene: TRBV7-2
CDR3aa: CAGSLVVTANSPLHF

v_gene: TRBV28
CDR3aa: CASSPSRGTNEKLLFF

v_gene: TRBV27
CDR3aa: CASSLRGYSGNTIYF

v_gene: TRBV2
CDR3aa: CASSQSGLTITEAFF

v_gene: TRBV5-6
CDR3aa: CASSDDRRTEAFF

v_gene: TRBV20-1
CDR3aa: CSAREGAVSEKLFF

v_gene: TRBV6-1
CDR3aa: CASSPARHYGYTF

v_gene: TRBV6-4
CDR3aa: CASSETGATNIQYF

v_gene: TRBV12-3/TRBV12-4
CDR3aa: CASSISWGAPASANTGELFF

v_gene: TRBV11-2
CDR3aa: CASSLRASGYTDTQYF

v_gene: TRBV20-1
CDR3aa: CSAALAGVSYEQYF